The rows below give T cell receptor beta chains drawn from one sample of a study of T cell responses to AZD1222 COVID-19 vaccine. Assay used: immunoSEQ multiplex PCR; TCRdb lists only in-frame clones, some missing. This sample has more than 85,000 clones, with roughly 87% found just once. Sequences were derived from peripheral blood, sampled 28 days after the second AZD1222 dose. These receptors all stem from an adult who received the AZD1222 COVID-19 vaccine. The CDR3 runs from the conserved cysteine through the conserved F or W. D genes are given only for firm matches. Clone size, where shown, is once, few, many, or a class for clones that have expanded.

j_call d_call v_call clone_size cdr3_length cdr3_nt cdr3_aa
TRBJ2-7 TRBD1 TRBV18 NA 13 TGTGCCAGCTCAACCCGGGACAGGGGCGAGCAGTACTTC CASSTRDRGEQYF
TRBJ2-3 TRBD2 TRBV7-2 NA 15 TGTGCCAGCAGCTTGGGACTAGCGGGGTCAGATACGCAGTATTTT CASSLGLAGSDTQYF
TRBJ1-2 NA TRBV6-1 NA 15 TGTGCCAGCAGTGAAGCCAACGTTGGGTTCTATGGCTACACCTTC CASSEANVGFYGYTF
TRBJ2-7 NA TRBV12-3/TRBV12-4 NA 13 TGTGCCAGCAGCATATCGGAAAGCTACGAGCAGTACTTC CASSISESYEQYF
TRBJ2-1 NA TRBV24-1 few 17 TGTGCCACCAGTGGCTTCGAGGGGCCCAGCTCCTACAATGAGCAGTTCTTC CATSGFEGPSSYNEQFF
TRBJ2-5 NA TRBV9 NA 15 TGTGCCAGCAGCGCCCTAGGACATCGCGAGGAGACCCAGTACTTC CASSALGHREETQYF
TRBJ2-7 NA TRBV13 NA 14 TGTGCCAGCAGCCGTGCTCGGGGAAACTACGAGCAGTACTTC CASSRARGNYEQYF
TRBJ1-3 NA TRBV5-1 NA 17 TGCGCCAGCAGCTCGGCCCGGGACTCTAACTCTGGAAACACCATATATTTT CASSSARDSNSGNTIYF
TRBJ2-7 TRBD2 TRBV5-8 NA 14 TGTGCCAGCAGCTTCACTAGCGGGACGGGCGAGCAGTACTTC CASSFTSGTGEQYF
TRBJ1-1 NA TRBV19 NA 13 TGTGCCAGTAGTACCCAGGGAAACACTGAAGCTTTCTTT CASSTQGNTEAFF
TRBJ2-7 NA TRBV6-5 NA 13 TGTGCCAGCAGGTTGACTTTTGGGAGCGAGCAGTACTTC CASRLTFGSEQYF
TRBJ2-5 NA TRBV5-4 NA 14 TGTGCCAGCAGCCTCCGGACAGATCAAGAGACCCAGTACTTC CASSLRTDQETQYF
TRBJ2-7 TRBD2 TRBV7-9 NA 15 TGTGCCAGCAGCTCGGGAGGGGGAGGTTCCTACGAGCAGTACTTC CASSSGGGGSYEQYF
TRBJ2-4 TRBD2 TRBV7-2 NA 18 TGTGCCAGCAGCTTAAGGCGGGGACTAGCTTTAGCCAAAAACATTCAGTACTTC CASSLRRGLALAKNIQYF
TRBJ1-2 TRBD1 TRBV30 NA 14 TGTGCCTGGAGTCCCGGACAGGGGCAGTATGGCTACACCTTC CAWSPGQGQYGYTF
TRBJ2-1 TRBD2 TRBV18 NA 17 TGTGCCAGCTCACGCGCGTCGGGAGGGCCGGGGTACAATGAGCAGTTCTTC CASSRASGGPGYNEQFF
TRBJ2-2 TRBD2 TRBV5-1 NA 16 TGCGCCAGCAGCTTGGTGCTAGCGGGAGTGGTCGGGGAGCTGTTTTTT CASSLVLAGVVGELFF
TRBJ1-2 TRBD1 TRBV28 NA 15 TGTGCCAGCAGGGCTAAGACAGGGCTGGGCTATGGCTACACCTTC CASRAKTGLGYGYTF
TRBJ2-3 NA TRBV6-5 NA 13 TGTGCCAGCAGGCCTATGGGGGGAGATACGCAGTATTTT CASRPMGGDTQYF
TRBJ2-6 NA TRBV28 NA 14 TGTGCCAGCAGTATAAGCTCTGGGGCCAACGTCCTGACTTTC CASSISSGANVLTF
TRBJ2-7 TRBD2 TRBV28 few 14 TGTGCCAGCGGGGGACTAGCGGGATTCTACGAGCAGTACTTC CASGGLAGFYEQYF
TRBJ2-1 NA TRBV5-5 NA 13 TGTGCCAGCAGCGCTAGGCCCGACCCCATCGAGTTCTTC CASSARPDPIEFF
TRBJ1-3 NA TRBV19 NA 14 TGTGCCAGTAGAGCCGTCATCTCTGGAAACACCATATATTTT CASRAVISGNTIYF
TRBJ1-1 TRBD1 TRBV28 NA 15 TGTGCCAGCAGTAGGGCAGGGGGTGGGGACGCTGAAGCTTTCTTT CASSRAGGGDAEAFF
TRBJ2-1 TRBD2 TRBV7-6 NA 15 TGTGCCAGCAGCTTAGCTAGCGGGAGCTTCAATGAGCAGTTCTTC CASSLASGSFNEQFF
TRBJ2-2 TRBD2 TRBV29-1 once 18 TGCAGCGTTGGGCCCACGACTAGCGGGAGAGGGGGCACCGGGGAGCTGTTTTTT CSVGPTTSGRGGTGELFF
TRBJ1-2 TRBD1 TRBV10-3 NA 13 TGTGCCATCAGTACACAGGGGGCTTGGGGCTACACCTTC CAISTQGAWGYTF
TRBJ1-1 NA TRBV7-6 NA 14 TGTGCCAGCAGCTTGGGGGGACCCGGGACCGAAGCTTTCTTT CASSLGGPGTEAFF
TRBJ2-7 TRBD1 TRBV5-1 NA 21 TGCGCCAGCATAGGGGAAACAAACAGGGGGCGCGGTTCTCCACTACTGTGCGAGCAGTACTTC CASIGETNRGRGSPLLCEQYF
TRBJ1-1 NA TRBV9 NA 14 TGTGCCAGCAGCGCCAAGGGGGAGAACGCTGAAGCTTTCTTT CASSAKGENAEAFF
TRBJ1-5 NA TRBV10-3 NA 12 TGTGCCATCGGGCCCACCAATCAGCCCCAGCATTTT CAIGPTNQPQHF
TRBJ2-2 TRBD1 TRBV19 NA 17 TGTGCCAGTAAAAACCCCCCGGCAGGGGGCGACACCGGGGAGCTGTTTTTT CASKNPPAGGDTGELFF
TRBJ2-7 NA TRBV10-3 NA 13 TGTGCCATCAGTGATCAGGGAGCCTACGAGCAGTACTTC CAISDQGAYEQYF
TRBJ1-2 TRBD1 TRBV6-1 NA 16 TGTGCCAGCAGTGACTACCTTAGGGCAGGGGGCATCGGCTACACCTTC CASSDYLRAGGIGYTF
TRBJ1-2 NA TRBV28 NA 15 TGTGCCAGCAGAATCCTACCCGGGGCTAACTATGGCTACACCTTC CASRILPGANYGYTF
TRBJ2-1 TRBD2 TRBV4-2 NA 17 TGTGCCAGCAGCCAAGAAAAGACTAGCGGGAGATACAATGAGCAGTTCTTC CASSQEKTSGRYNEQFF
TRBJ1-5 NA TRBV18 NA 15 TGTGCCAGCTCAGGGGAGGGGTTGTTCAATCAGCCCCAGCATTTT CASSGEGLFNQPQHF
TRBJ1-1 TRBD1 TRBV4-1 NA 14 TGCGCCAGCAGGGCCGGGACAGCGAACACTGAAGCTTTCTTT CASRAGTANTEAFF
TRBJ2-7 NA TRBV3-1/TRBV3-2 NA 15 TGTGCCAGCGGGTCTAGCTATGGAAGCCTTAACGAGCAGTACTTC CASGSSYGSLNEQYF
TRBJ2-1 TRBD2 TRBV5-1 NA 17 TGCGCCAGCAGCCGAATTTCCGGGACTAGCGGATACAATGAGCAGTTCTTC CASSRISGTSGYNEQFF
TRBJ1-1 NA TRBV7-3 NA 13 TGTGCCAGCAGCTTTACAGGGACCACTGAAGCTTTCTTT CASSFTGTTEAFF
TRBJ1-1 NA TRBV13 NA 16 TGTGCCAGCAGCTTATGGGCCCAGGGTTCCATGTTAGAGGCTTTCTTT CASSLWAQGSMLEAFF
TRBJ2-3 NA TRBV27 NA 16 TGTGCCAGCAGTTCATGGACTTCGATCCGAACAGATACGCAGTATTTT CASSSWTSIRTDTQYF
TRBJ2-5 TRBD1 TRBV5-4 NA 15 TGTGCCAGCAGCGCATCCGCGACAGGGGGGGAGACCCAGTACTTC CASSASATGGETQYF
TRBJ1-6 NA TRBV7-3 NA 18 TGTGCCAGCAGCTTACTTTTGGCCGCCTCGGCGCGAAATTCACCCCTCCACTTT CASSLLLAASARNSPLHF
TRBJ1-1 NA TRBV6-2/TRBV6-3 once 13 TGTGCCAGCAGTCCAGCCCTCAACACTGAAGCTTTCTTT CASSPALNTEAFF